This T cell receptor beta chain was documented in a study of beta chain features in type 1 diabetes. Points from the study as a whole: Moderate yet significant TCRB CDR3 shortening was seen in Type 1 diabetes patients in all four CD4+ subsets. When VDJ junctions were examined, type 1 diabetes patients showed fewer insertions and more deletions.

Of note for this clone: Its antigen is still unknown.

The entirety of the isolated RNA underwent reverse transcription, so expressed TCRB transcripts were sequenced. The protocol was immunoSEQ multiplex PCR, while the TCRdb copy is restricted to in-frame clones and leaves out a portion. The sample yields hundreds of thousands of clones, over 13% seen once. A heparinised blood draw that averaged roughly 100 mL was obtained once from each donor. Material: naive CD4+ T cells from blood. The receptor was isolated from a man aged 18 to 35 with type 1 diabetes.

CDR3 in amino acids: CACDRGRTEAFF. CDR3 nucleotides: TGTGCCTGTGACAGGGGAAGGACTGAAGCTTTCTTT. This chain connects TRBV30 to TRBJ1-1, with 8 bases aligning to TRBD1. V lost 6 bases and J lost 5; bases outside the gene matches: 5. The CDR3 spans 12 residues. Germline V gene lookup returns CDR1 GTSNPN and CDR2 SVGIG (reference sequence).